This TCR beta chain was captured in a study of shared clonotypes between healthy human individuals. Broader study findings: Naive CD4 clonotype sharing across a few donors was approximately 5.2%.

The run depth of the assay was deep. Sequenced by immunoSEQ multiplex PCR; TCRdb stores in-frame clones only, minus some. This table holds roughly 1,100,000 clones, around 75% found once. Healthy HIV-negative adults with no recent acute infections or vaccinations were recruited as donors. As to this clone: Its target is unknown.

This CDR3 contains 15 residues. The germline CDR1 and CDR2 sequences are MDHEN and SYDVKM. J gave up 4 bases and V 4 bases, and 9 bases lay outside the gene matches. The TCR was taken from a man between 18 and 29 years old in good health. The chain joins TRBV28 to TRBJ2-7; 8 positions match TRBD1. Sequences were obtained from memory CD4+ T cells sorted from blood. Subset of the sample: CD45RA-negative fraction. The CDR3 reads CASSSGQGRMYEQYF. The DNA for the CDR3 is TGTGCCAGCAGTTCCGGACAGGGACGAATGTACGAGCAGTACTTC.